This T cell receptor (beta chain) was recorded in a study of blood T cells in healthy people across ages. Whole-study results and caveats: It was not known whether donors were CMV positive (a possible confounder of expanded clonotype changes). Age advanced and TCR beta diversity per million T cells fell, roughly linearly.

A J-beta primer mix and a sample-barcoded 5' primer were used in a second PCR of roughly 6 to 11 cycles. At least 3 million CDR3-containing paired-end reads were obtained per sample. TCRdb reanalysed the 5' RACE reads using MiXCR and keeps one entry per CDR3 protein. The sample lists roughly 800,000 distinct CDR3 sequences, about 62% occurring once. In the case of this clonotype: The antigen is undetermined.

Total RNA was extracted at no less than 6 micrograms per sample. Unmatched junction bases numbered 7, after V lost 3 bases and J lost 2 bases. The CDR3 sequence is 15 residues long. Germline CDR1 and CDR2: SGHTA and FQGNSA. Sample: blood. This chain connects TRBV7-2 to TRBJ2-7, with 7 bases identical to TRBD1. The TCR was taken from a man aged 25 to 40 in good health. CDR3 residues: CASSLTGTLPYEQYF. For the CDR3, the DNA is TGTGCCAGCAGCTTGACAGGGACCCTTCCCTACGAGCAGTACTTC. The full variable domain, with the rest looked up from reference TRBV7-2 and TRBJ2-7, is GAGVSQSPSNKVTEKGKDVELRCDPISGHTALYWYRQSLGQGLEFLIYFQGNSAPDKSGLPSDRFSAERTGGSVSTLTIQRTQQEDSAVYLCASSLTGTLPYEQYFGPGTRLTVT.